These 32 T cell receptor beta chains were all obtained from the same sample, sequenced in a study of CD8+CD57+ T cells in acquired aplastic anemia. The study profiled TCR beta VDJ and CDR3 using genomic DNA as template. TCRdb re-analysed the reads in MiXCR, keeping a single row per CDR3 protein. The data show approximately 470,000 distinct CDR3 sequences, 25% to 40% seen once. By flow cytometry, patients selected for sequencing had shown an expansion of CD8+CD57+ cells. Sequencing was carried out using sorted CD4+, CD8+, or CD8+CD57+ T cells (not recorded which) from PBMCs. Receptor source: a human donor with aplastic anemia.

In this sample, this clonotype turned up many times. The chain recombines TRBV19 with TRBJ1-1, with TRBD1 as a possible D gene (5 bases). Germline V gene data show CDR1 as LNHDA and CDR2 as SQIVND (reference sequence). The CDR3 has 14 residues. The V end lost 1 base, the J end lost 4 bases, and 10 bases lay between the germline ends. CDR3: CASSIVIDSTEAFF. The CDR3, as DNA: TGTGCCAGTAGTATAGTGATAGACAGCACTGAAGCTTTCTTT.

The rearrangement joins TRBV14 to TRBJ2-7, with a weak D call TRBD2 (5 bases). The CDR3 is 16 residues long. CDR1 and CDR2 (germline): SGHDN, FVKESK. With 8 bases removed from V and 6 bases from J, the gap between germline ends came to 26 bases. The CDR3 bases are TGTGCCAGCTCCCTCGCCCAGGAAGGGTACGAGGGCGAGCAGTACTTC. Translated: CASSLAQEGYEGEQYF.

The chain is built from TRBV11-2 and TRBJ2-3; 15 positions match TRBD2. CDR3 length: 16 residues. Germline CDR1 reads SGHAT; CDR2 reads FQNNGV. V shed 4 bases, J shed 4 bases, and the junction held 3 bases outside the gene matches. The CDR3 DNA reads TGTGCCAGCAGCTCCCGGACTAGCGGGGGGGCAGATACGCAGTATTTT. Protein sequence: CASSSRTSGGADTQYF.

This clonotype showed up just a few times. The chain is built from TRBV5-1 and TRBJ1-1; 8 nucleotides agree with TRBD1. Germline V gives CDR1 SGHRS, CDR2 YFSETQ. V shed 7 bases, J shed 0 bases, and the junction held 2 bases outside the gene matches. This CDR3 is 13 amino acids long. Written as DNA, the CDR3 is TGCGCCAGCCGGACAGGGCTGAACACTGAAGCTTTCTTT. This encodes CASRTGLNTEAFF. The full variable domain, completed using reference TRBV5-1 and TRBJ1-1, is KAGVTQTPRYLIKTRGQQVTLSCSPISGHRSVSWYQQTPGQGLQFLFEYFSETQRNKGNFPGRFSGRQFSNSRSEMNVSTLELGDSALYLCASRTGLNTEAFFGQGTRLTVV.

The table lists this clonotype with many counts. The chain employs TRBV6-1 and TRBJ1-6, with no clear D. The germline V and J ends were trimmed by 7 bases and 3 bases, with 10 bases remaining between them. The CDR3 covers 14 residues. CDR1 and CDR2 from the germline V gene are MNHNS and SASEGT. The CDR3 is CASKTEGYNSPLHF. The CDR3 region has the DNA TGTGCCAGCAAGACGGAGGGCTATAATTCACCCCTCCACTTT.

This sequence joins TRBV5-1 and TRBJ2-3; 9 bases map to TRBD2. V lost 4 bases and J lost 2; bases outside the gene matches: 5. The germline gives CDR1 SGHRS, CDR2 YFSETQ. There are 15 residues in the CDR3. CDR3 sequence (DNA): TGCGCCAGCAGCCAGCGGGAGGTAGACACAGATACGCAGTATTTT. Translating it yields CASSQREVDTDTQYF.

Concerning this clonotype itself: With a much larger clone just one base away, this may be a read error. This chain uses TRBV20-1 with TRBJ1-6, with 9 bases identical to TRBD1. Per the germline V gene, CDR1 is DFQATT and CDR2 is SNEGSKA (reference sequence). The CDR3 has 15 amino acids. In nucleotides, the CDR3 is TGCAGTCCTAGAGGGGACAGGGCTGTTAATTCACCCCTCCACTTT. It codes for CSPRGDRAVNSPLHF.

The chain joins TRBV20-1 to TRBJ2-1, with no clear D. The V gene lost 6 bases and the J gene lost 1 base, with 4 bases spanning the gap. The CDR3 consists of 11 residues. Germline values: CDR1 DFQATT, CDR2 SNEGSKA (reference sequence). The CDR3 region has the DNA TGCAGTGCGGGTTCCTACAATGAGCAGTTCTTC. Protein: CSAGSYNEQFF.

This chain links TRBV2 with TRBJ2-1; D unresolved. Germline lookup yields CDR1 SNHLY and CDR2 FYNNEI. This CDR3 has 14 residues. Trimming left V 4 bases short and J 7 bases short, with 14 bases between. CDR3 coding DNA: TGTGCCAGCAGTGTCAGCGCCCCAGCGAATGAGCAGTTCTTC. As protein: CASSVSAPANEQFF.

This clonotype has at least ten counts. The chain employs TRBV19 and TRBJ2-7; 7 positions match TRBD1. With V trimmed by 6 bases and J by 1 base, 12 bases remained unmatched. The CDR3 covers 16 residues. CDR1 is LNHDA, CDR2 SQIVND, per germline (reference sequence). The chain's CDR3 is CASRKKQGTASYEQYF. The CDR3 DNA sequence: TGTGCCAGTAGAAAGAAACAGGGGACGGCGTCCTACGAGCAGTACTTC.

This clonotype was seen just once. The chain links TRBV3-1 to TRBJ1-5; possible D gene TRBD1, 6 bases. Germline V gene lookup returns CDR1 LGHDT and CDR2 YNNKEL (reference sequence). V was shortened by 3 bases and J by 6 bases, with 12 bases between the two germline ends. The CDR3 covers 14 residues. The DNA of the CDR3 is TGTGCCAGCAGCCACGAAGGGGGAGGTCAGCCCCAGCATTTT. Amino acids: CASSHEGGGQPQHF.

The chain links TRBV10-3 to TRBJ1-5; 7 bases map to TRBD1. The CDR3 is made up of 15 amino acids. Germline values: CDR1 ENHRY, CDR2 SYGVKD. Trimming at V came to 10 bases and at J to 0 bases, leaving 9 bases not matched to a gene. The CDR3 DNA sequence: TGTGCCACACCCACCAGGGGGGATAGCAATCAGCCCCAGCATTTT. Translating it yields CATPTRGDSNQPQHF.

The rearrangement uses TRBV7-7 and TRBJ2-7; 11 bases fit TRBD2. The J segment lost 4 bases and the V segment lost 6 bases, leaving 14 bases of the junction unmatched. The CDR3 is 17 amino acids. Germline V lookup: CDR1 SSHAT, CDR2 FNYEAQ (reference sequence). The CDR3 sequence is CASRPTLTSGRGYEQYF. CDR3 DNA sequence: TGTGCCAGCAGGCCGACCCTTACTAGCGGGAGAGGTTACGAGCAGTACTTC. Combining the CDR3 with reference TRBV7-7 and TRBJ2-7 gives the whole variable domain GAGVSQSPRYKVTKRGQDVTLRCDPISSHATLYWYQQALGQGPEFLTYFNYEAQPDKSGLPSDRFSAERPEGSISTLTIQRTEQRDSAMYRCASRPTLTSGRGYEQYFGPGTRLTVT.

Many counts were recorded for this clonotype. The V gene is TRBV24-1, the J gene TRBJ2-3, with D uncertain. The CDR3 is 14 residues long. Germline V CDR1 and CDR2: KGHDR, SFDVKD. The V end lost 0 bases, the J end lost 4 bases, and 7 bases lay between the germline ends. CDR3 DNA: TGTGCCACCAGTGATTTGTGGCAGCCAGATACGCAGTATTTT. This encodes CATSDLWQPDTQYF.

About this clonotype itself: A much larger clone differs from this one at a single base, so this may be a read error. The chain joins TRBV20-1 to TRBJ1-2; D is perhaps TRBD1 (5 bases). V shed 0 bases and J shed 8 bases, with 19 bases lying between them. Germline CDR1 and CDR2: DFQATT and SNEGSKA (reference sequence). The CDR3 is 15 residues long. The CDR3 nucleotides read TGCAGTGCTAGAGATGTAGGGGAGGAGAGAGGAGGCTACACCTTC. It codes for CSARDVGEERGGYTF.

This sequence joins TRBV19 and TRBJ1-4; TRBD1 agrees at 7 bases. This CDR3 has 14 residues. Looked up from germline, CDR1 is LNHDA and CDR2 is SQIVND (reference sequence). V lost 4 bases, J lost 8 bases, and 7 bases stayed unmatched. This CDR3 is CASSTTTGTEKLFF. The CDR3, as DNA: TGTGCCAGTAGTACCACGACAGGGACGGAAAAACTGTTTTTT.

CDR3: CSARGGAPTDTQYF. In DNA form, the CDR3 reads TGCAGTGCTAGAGGGGGCGCCCCCACAGATACGCAGTATTTT. The gene calls are TRBV20-1 and TRBJ2-3; tentative D call: TRBD1 (5 bases). V lost 1 base to trimming and J lost 2 bases, with 10 bases between them. The germline CDR1 and CDR2 sequences are DFQATT and SNEGSKA (reference sequence). The CDR3 sequence is 14 residues long.

V usage is TRBV5-1 and J usage is TRBJ2-5, with D perhaps TRBD2 (6 bases). Germline CDR1 is SGHRS and CDR2 is YFSETQ. The CDR3 is made up of 16 amino acids. The germline V and J ends were trimmed by 3 bases and 5 bases, with 20 bases remaining between them. The CDR3 here is CASSSRTTLAGETQYF. DNA for the CDR3: TGCGCCAGCAGCTCACGGACTACCTTGGCCGGCGAGACCCAGTACTTC. Full variable domain (outside the CDR3, taken from reference TRBV5-1 and TRBJ2-5): KAGVTQTPRYLIKTRGQQVTLSCSPISGHRSVSWYQQTPGQGLQFLFEYFSETQRNKGNFPGRFSGRQFSNSRSEMNVSTLELGDSALYLCASSSRTTLAGETQYFGPGTRLLVL.

This clonotype has at least ten counts. The V gene is TRBV7-9, the J gene TRBJ2-5; 8 bases line up with TRBD2. CDR1 and CDR2 (germline): SEHNR, FQNEAQ (reference sequence). With 1 base clipped from V and 2 bases from J, the junction kept 9 bases outside the gene matches. CDR3 size: 17 residues. The CDR3 DNA sequence: TGTGCCAGCAGCTTAGGTCGGGGGGGAGTAAATCAAGAGACCCAGTACTTC. As protein: CASSLGRGGVNQETQYF.

The gene calls are TRBV20-1 and TRBJ2-1; 9 nucleotides match TRBD2. The V gene's germline CDR1 is DFQATT and CDR2 SNEGSKA (reference sequence). Trimming at V came to 0 bases and at J to 2 bases, leaving 8 bases not matched to a gene. CDR3 length: 17 amino acids. CDR3 residues: CSARDLLSGRTYNEQFF. DNA for the CDR3: TGCAGTGCTAGAGATCTATTGAGCGGGAGGACCTACAATGAGCAGTTCTTC.

V and J are TRBV7-3 and TRBJ2-1; 8 nucleotides match TRBD2. V was clipped by 1 base and J by 9 bases; unmatched bases: 8. CDR3 length: 15 amino acids. CDR1 is SGHTA and CDR2 is FQGTGA in the germline V gene. CDR3 nucleotides: TGTGCCAGCAGCTTAAGTCGGGGGGGCCAGAGTGAGCAGTTCTTC. Translating it yields CASSLSRGGQSEQFF.

Only a few counts were recorded for this clonotype. The chain employs TRBV12-3 or TRBV12-4 and TRBJ1-1; perhaps TRBD1 as D (5 bases). Trimming took off 6 bases at V and 8 bases at J, with 16 bases between the two ends. The CDR3 contains 13 residues. The DNA for the CDR3 is TGTGCCAGCAGCCTATATGGCAGGGAGGAAGCTTTCTTT. Translated, it gives CASSLYGREEAFF.

This clonotype has a handful of counts. This sequence joins TRBV6-5 and TRBJ2-5; D remains ambiguous. V gave up 2 bases and J gave up 2 bases, with 9 bases separating them. CDR3 length: 14 amino acids. Germline CDR1 and CDR2: MNHEY and SVGAGI. The CDR3 loop is CASSYVRRQETQYF. The CDR3 nucleotides are TGTGCCAGCAGTTACGTCAGGAGACAAGAGACCCAGTACTTC.

Many counts were recorded for this clonotype. This chain uses TRBV19 with TRBJ1-3; tentative D call: TRBD1 (6 bases). V was shortened by 4 bases and J by 3 bases, with 10 bases between the two germline ends. CDR3 length equals 14 residues. The germline V gene encodes CDR1 LNHDA and CDR2 SQIVND (reference sequence). CDR3 in amino acids: CASSTRGNGNTIYF. The CDR3 DNA reads as TGTGCCAGTAGTACGAGGGGGAATGGAAACACCATATATTTT.

V is TRBV29-1 and J is TRBJ1-2; D is undetermined. Germline V gene sequence: CDR1 SQVTM, CDR2 ANQGSEA. The CDR3 extends over 12 amino acids. The germline V and J ends were trimmed by 7 bases and 3 bases, with 12 bases remaining between them. The CDR3 bases are TGCAGCGGGGGAGGAGGCGACTATGGCTACACCTTC. The encoded protein is CSGGGGDYGYTF.

This clonotype was picked up many times. V and J are TRBV5-1 and TRBJ1-6; D unclear. Germline CDR1 reads SGHRS; CDR2 reads YFSETQ. V was cut by 5 bases and J by 7 bases, with 13 bases left in between. This CDR3 spans 14 amino acids. In nucleotides, the CDR3 is TGCGCCAGCAGTCTTGACGGTTCCAATTCACCCCTCCACTTT. It codes for CASSLDGSNSPLHF.

The sample holds a few counts of this clonotype. This chain connects TRBV20-1 to TRBJ1-1, with 9 nucleotides matching TRBD1. Germline V gene lookup returns CDR1 DFQATT and CDR2 SNEGSKA (reference sequence). The J segment lost 11 bases and the V segment lost 0 bases, leaving 10 bases of the junction unmatched. This CDR3 contains 14 residues. The CDR3 coding sequence is TGCAGTGCTAGAGACCCGACAGGGGGTGACGGGGCTTTCTTT. It yields the protein CSARDPTGGDGAFF.

Points on this clonotype: The conserved final phenylalanine or tryptophan is absent from the CDR3, which likely points to a read error. The rearrangement links TRBV5-5 to TRBJ2-1; TRBD2 might be the D (6 bases). CDR3 length: 14 residues. Germline CDR1 is SGHKS and CDR2 is YYEKEE (reference sequence). DNA of the CDR3: TGCGCCAGCAGCCCGGGACTTGAGTACAATGAGCAGTTCATC. Translation: CASSPGLEYNEQFI.

The sample holds a few counts of this clonotype. The CDR3 DNA reads as TGTGCCAGCAGCCAAGACCGGGACCGTCCCTACAATGAGCAGTTCTTC. As protein: CASSQDRDRPYNEQFF. The chain is built from TRBV14 and TRBJ2-1; the D call may be TRBD1 or TRBD2 (5 bases each). CDR1 and CDR2 (germline): SGHDN, FVKESK. The V end was cut by 0 bases, the J end by 2 bases, with 11 bases between. The CDR3 runs to 16 residues.

The J gene is TRBJ1-2, the V gene TRBV29-1; D might be TRBD1 (6 bases). V was shortened by 6 bases and J by 3 bases, with 11 bases between the two germline ends. The CDR3 contains 12 residues. Germline V CDR1 and CDR2: SQVTM, ANQGSEA. The CDR3, as DNA: TGCAGCGTGACGGGGGCGGACTATGGCTACACCTTC. It specifies CSVTGADYGYTF.

To note about this clonotype: A much larger clone sits a single nucleotide away, making a read error possible. Lacking the conserved final phenylalanine or tryptophan, this CDR3 likely reflects a read error. V usage is TRBV12-3 or TRBV12-4 and J usage is TRBJ1-5; 7 bases are shared with TRBD1. V was pared by 6 bases and J by 3 bases, with 8 bases of the junction left unmatched. The CDR3 covers 15 residues. In nucleotides, the CDR3 is TGTGCCAGCAGGCAAGCGGGACAGTTCAATCAGCCCCAGCATCTT. Protein product: CASRQAGQFNQPQHL.

This chain joins TRBV5-5 and TRBJ1-3, with D uncertain. Trimming removed 0 bases at V and 0 bases at J, with 7 bases between. This CDR3 comprises 15 residues. The V gene's germline CDR1 is SGHKS and CDR2 YYEKEE (reference sequence). CDR3 loop: CASSLDTSSGNTIYF. For the CDR3, the DNA is TGTGCCAGCAGCTTGGACACGAGCTCTGGAAACACCATATATTTT.